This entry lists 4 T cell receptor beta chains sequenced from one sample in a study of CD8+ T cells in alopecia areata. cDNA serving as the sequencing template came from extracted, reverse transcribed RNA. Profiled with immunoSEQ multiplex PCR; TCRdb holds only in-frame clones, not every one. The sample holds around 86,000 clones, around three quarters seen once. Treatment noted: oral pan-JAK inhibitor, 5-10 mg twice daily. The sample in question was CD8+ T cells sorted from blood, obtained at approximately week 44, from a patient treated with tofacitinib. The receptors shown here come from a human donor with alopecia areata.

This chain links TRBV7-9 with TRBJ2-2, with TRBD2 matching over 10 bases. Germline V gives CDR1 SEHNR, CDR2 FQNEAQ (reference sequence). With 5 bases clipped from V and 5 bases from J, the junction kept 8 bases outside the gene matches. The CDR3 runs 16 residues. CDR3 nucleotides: TGTGCCAGCAGCCCTCTAGCGGGGGACGATACCGGGGAGCTGTTTTTT. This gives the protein CASSPLAGDDTGELFF.

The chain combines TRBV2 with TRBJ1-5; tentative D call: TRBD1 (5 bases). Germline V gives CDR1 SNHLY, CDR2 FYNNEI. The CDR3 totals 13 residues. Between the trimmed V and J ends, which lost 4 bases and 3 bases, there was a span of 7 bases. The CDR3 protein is CASSGGNNQPQHF. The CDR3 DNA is TGTGCCAGCAGTGGGGGGAACAATCAGCCCCAGCATTTT.

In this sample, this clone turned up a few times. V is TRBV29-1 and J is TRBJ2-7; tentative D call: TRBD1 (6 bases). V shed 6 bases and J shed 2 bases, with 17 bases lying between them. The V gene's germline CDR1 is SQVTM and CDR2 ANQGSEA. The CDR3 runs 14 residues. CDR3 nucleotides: TGCAGCGTAGCGTATCGGGACACGACCTACGAGCAGTACTTC. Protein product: CSVAYRDTTYEQYF.

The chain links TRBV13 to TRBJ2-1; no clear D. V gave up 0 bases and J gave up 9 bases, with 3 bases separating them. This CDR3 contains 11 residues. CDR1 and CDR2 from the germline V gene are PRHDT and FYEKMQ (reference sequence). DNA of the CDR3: TGTGCCAGCAGCTTAGGGACTGAGCAGTTCTTC. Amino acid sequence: CASSLGTEQFF.